The 11 T cell receptor beta chains listed next were all sequenced from one sample in a study of cytomegalovirus exposure and HLA in healthy donors. PCR used 60 Vbeta primers and 13 Jbeta primers. TCRdb keeps only in-frame clones here, not all; method: immunoSEQ multiplex PCR. The data show 110,000 or so clones, 76% seen once. Input material: PBMCs. These receptor sequences come from a middle-aged woman in good health and CMV-seropositive.

This clone was observed a handful of times. The V gene is TRBV30, the J gene TRBJ1-3, with D possibly matching TRBD1 (6 bases). Germline CDR1 and CDR2: GTSNPN and SVGIG (reference sequence). The V end lost 0 bases, the J end lost 4 bases, and 10 bases lay between the germline ends. The CDR3 length is 14 residues. The CDR3 DNA sequence: TGTGCCTGGAGTGTAAACGGACAGGGAAACACCATATATTTT. Encoded protein: CAWSVNGQGNTIYF.

The genes are TRBV6-5 and TRBJ2-7, with 8 bases lining up with TRBD2. Trimming at V came to 5 bases and at J to 6 bases, leaving 12 bases not matched to a gene. Germline CDR1 is MNHEY and CDR2 is SVGAGI. CDR3 size: 15 residues. The CDR3 coding sequence is TGTGCCAGCAGTCGTTCTGGACTAGCCGCTCGCGAGCAGTACTTC. It is translated as CASSRSGLAAREQYF.

The chain is built from TRBV18 and TRBJ1-5, with 8 bases matching TRBD1. The V gene end was trimmed by 9 bases and the J gene end by 8 bases; junction bases not matched to a gene: 9. The CDR3 consists of 13 residues. CDR1 and CDR2 from the germline V gene are KGHSH and LQKENI. Here the CDR3 reads CASRDRMTEPQHF. The DNA for the CDR3 is TGTGCCAGTCGGGACAGGATGACGGAGCCCCAGCATTTT.

This chain joins TRBV11-2 and TRBJ2-1; TRBD1 agrees at 7 bases. The CDR3 is made up of 13 amino acids. Germline CDR1 SGHAT, CDR2 FQNNGV. V trimming: 3 bases; J trimming: 5 bases; junction bases outside the gene matches: 1. The chain's CDR3 is CASSLDRNNEQFF. The DNA for the CDR3 is TGTGCCAGCAGCTTGGACAGGAACAATGAGCAGTTCTTC.

This chain links TRBV30 with TRBJ1-1; D is ambiguous. With 3 bases removed from V and 0 bases from J, the gap between germline ends came to 11 bases. Germline CDR1 GTSNPN, CDR2 SVGIG (reference sequence). The length of the CDR3 is 14 residues. CDR3 coding DNA: TGTGCCTGGAGGGATGACTACGTGAACACTGAAGCTTTCTTT. Amino acids: CAWRDDYVNTEAFF.

CDR3 nucleotides: TGTGCCTGGAGTGAGGGGCATGAGCAGTTCTTC. Its protein is CAWSEGHEQFF. The J gene is TRBJ2-1, the V gene TRBV30; maybe TRBD1 (5 bases). Per germline, CDR1 GTSNPN and CDR2 SVGIG (reference sequence). This CDR3 contains 11 residues. Trimming took off 1 base at V and 8 bases at J, with 6 bases between the two ends.

V gene TRBV19 combines with J gene TRBJ2-1, with TRBD1 matching 10 bases. V shed 5 bases, J shed 0 bases, and the junction held 7 bases outside the gene matches. The CDR3 contains 17 residues. CDR1 is LNHDA and CDR2 is SQIVND in the germline V gene (reference sequence). In DNA, the CDR3 is TGTGCCAGTAGTGTGACAGGGGGCCCCAGCTCCTACAATGAGCAGTTCTTC. Its translation: CASSVTGGPSSYNEQFF.

This clone has only a few counts. This chain's CDR3 is CSVPGSLTF. CDR3 coding DNA: TGCAGTGTTCCCGGGAGCCTAACCTTC. J is TRBJ1-2 and V is TRBV20-1; no reliable D call. Germline-derived CDR1 and CDR2 are DFQATT and SNEGSKA (reference sequence). V shed 7 bases and J shed 14 bases, with 14 bases lying between them. This CDR3 comprises 9 residues.

The J gene is TRBJ2-2, the V gene TRBV7-2, with D perhaps matching TRBD2 (5 bases). Trimming pared 2 bases from V and 5 bases from J, leaving 9 bases between. The CDR3 contains 14 residues. CDR1 SGHTA and CDR2 FQGNSA come from the germline V gene. The CDR3 bases are TGTGCCAGCAGCTTAAGGCCGGGGACCGGGGAGCTGTTTTTT. Translating gives CASSLRPGTGELFF.

Points on this clone: The sample carries other DNA sequences with the same CDR3. The chain couples TRBV5-1 to TRBJ2-7; 9 positions match TRBD1. CDR3 size: 15 residues. The germline V gene encodes CDR1 SGHRS and CDR2 YFSETQ. The ends lost 4 bases at V and 1 base at J; junction bases unmatched: 6. CDR3 DNA sequence: TGCGCCAGCAGCCCAGCCGGGACAGGGTCCTACGAGCAGTACTTC. Protein sequence: CASSPAGTGSYEQYF. The whole variable domain, filled in from reference TRBV5-1 and TRBJ2-7, reads KAGVTQTPRYLIKTRGQQVTLSCSPISGHRSVSWYQQTPGQGLQFLFEYFSETQRNKGNFPGRFSGRQFSNSRSEMNVSTLELGDSALYLCASSPAGTGSYEQYFGPGTRLTVT.

The rearrangement joins TRBV18 to TRBJ2-2, with D unresolved. The germline V gene encodes CDR1 KGHSH and CDR2 LQKENI. This CDR3 region has 14 residues. V shed 8 bases and J shed 1 base, with 11 bases lying between them. As DNA, the CDR3 is TGTGCCAGCCCCCCCCCACTGAACACCGGGGAGCTGTTTTTT. Protein sequence: CASPPPLNTGELFF.